The 16 T cell receptor beta chains in this list originate from one sample, sequenced in a study of post-analysis software for immune sequencing data (dated by TCRdb to 2014 to 2015). Summary of the overall study and its limitations: Roughly 5 TRBV segments, including TRBV5-6, TRBV5-1 and TRBV20-1, were significantly more frequent in patients than controls.

The antigens of these receptors remain unknown. Library construction relied on PCR. The sequencer was an Illumina HiSeq 2500. To reduce PCR and sequencing biases, unique molecular identifiers were built into the TCR beta cDNA libraries. TCRdb applied fastp at Q25 and MiXCR to the public reads, then kept only in-frame beta chains. Rows with a matching CDR3 protein are joined into one entry that keeps the most common DNA and genes. This sample gives fewer than 900,000 distinct CDR3 sequences in total; more than 45% of them show up just once. The ten most abundant clones make up 4.9% of the sample. The sequenced sample was blood. The receptor source for this set is a girl between 10 and 17 years old with multiple sclerosis.

The chain couples TRBV4-1 to TRBJ2-7, with 7 bases that match TRBD2. V shed 5 bases, J shed 5 bases, and the junction held 3 bases outside the gene matches. CDR1 is MGHRA, CDR2 YSYEKL, per germline. The CDR3 runs 12 residues. The CDR3 here is CASSSLADEQYF. DNA for the CDR3: TGCGCCAGCAGCTCCCTAGCGGACGAGCAGTACTTC.

V usage is TRBV12-3 or TRBV12-4 and J usage is TRBJ2-2; D assignment may be TRBD1 or TRBD2 (7 bases each). Trimming removed 7 bases from V and 5 bases from J, with 17 bases in between. This CDR3 contains 15 residues. The CDR3 nucleotides are TGTGCCAGCAATCCACGACAGGGAGGGACCGGGGAGCTGTTTTTT. This sequence encodes CASNPRQGGTGELFF.

This chain uses TRBV25-1 with TRBJ1-2; D not resolved. V was clipped by 10 bases and J by 4 bases, with 7 bases between them. CDR1 MGHDK and CDR2 SYGVNS come from the germline V gene. The CDR3 sequence is 10 residues long. DNA of the CDR3: TGTGCCACTTGGTCCTATGGCTACACCTTC. Amino acids: CATWSYGYTF.

This clonotype has more than one count but fewer than ten. The chain has TRBV11-2 and TRBJ2-5; TRBD1 matches at 8 bases. The CDR3 extends over 15 amino acids. The junction had 4 bases not matched to a gene; V was cut back by 0 bases and J by 4 bases. The germline V gene has CDR1 SGHAT and CDR2 FQNNGV. CDR3 bases: TGTGCCAGCAGCTTAGATCCAGGGACAGGAGAGACCCAGTACTTC. This codes for CASSLDPGTGETQYF. The whole variable domain, remainder taken from reference TRBV11-2 and TRBJ2-5, is EAGVAQSPRYKIIEKRQSVAFWCNPISGHATLYWYQQILGQGPKLLIQFQNNGVVDDSQLPKDRFSAERLKGVDSTLKIQPAKLEDSAVYLCASSLDPGTGETQYFGPGTRLLVL.

The gene calls are TRBV7-3 and TRBJ2-3; D might be TRBD2 (7 bases). V lost 6 bases, J lost 4 bases, and 20 bases lay in between. Germline V gene sequence: CDR1 SGHTA, CDR2 FQGTGA. The length of the CDR3 is 16 residues. The CDR3 loop reads CASRNPGDYPPDTQYF. CDR3 coding DNA: TGTGCCAGCAGGAACCCAGGGGACTACCCACCAGATACGCAGTATTTT.

CDR3 protein: CASRLLLDTQYF. In DNA form, the CDR3 reads TGTGCCAGCAGACTTCTCCTCGATACGCAGTATTTT. The gene calls are TRBV7-9 and TRBJ2-3; D call uncertain. CDR1 is SEHNR, CDR2 FQNEAQ, per germline (reference sequence). V lost 6 bases and J 6 bases, leaving 10 bases between the germline ends. CDR3 length: 12 residues.

The table lists this clonotype with a few counts. The chain recombines TRBV7-9 with TRBJ2-5; TRBD2 agrees at 10 bases. J gave up 5 bases and V 7 bases, and 10 bases lay outside the gene matches. The CDR3 extends over 15 amino acids. Germline V gene sequence: CDR1 SEHNR, CDR2 FQNEAQ (reference sequence). CDR3 sequence (DNA): TGTGCCAGCAACCCGCTAGCGGGAGTTAAGGAGACCCAGTACTTC. Translation gives CASNPLAGVKETQYF.

This clonotype came up a few times. This sequence joins TRBV29-1 and TRBJ2-1; the D call may be TRBD1 or TRBD2 (6 bases each). CDR3 size: 11 residues. Germline lookup yields CDR1 SQVTM and CDR2 ANQGSEA. V was clipped by 6 bases and J by 9 bases, with 12 bases between them. CDR3 sequence reads: CSVARGREQFF. CDR3 DNA: TGCAGCGTCGCCCGGGGGCGTGAGCAGTTCTTC.

This clonotype came up a few times. The chain is built from TRBV29-1 and TRBJ2-3; D is possibly TRBD1 (6 bases). Germline CDR1 and CDR2: SQVTM and ANQGSEA. The V and J ends lost 0 bases and 3 bases respectively, with 13 bases between them. CDR3 length: 15 residues. The CDR3: CSVEDGGRATDTQYF. For the CDR3, the DNA is TGCAGCGTTGAAGATGGGGGCAGGGCGACAGATACGCAGTATTTT.

In its sample, this clonotype was seen a few times. This sequence joins TRBV27 and TRBJ2-1, with TRBD2 matching 10 bases. Germline values: CDR1 MNHEY, CDR2 SMNVEV (reference sequence). The V and J ends lost 6 bases and 9 bases, in that order; junction bases with no gene match: 11. This CDR3 is 15 amino acids long. DNA for the CDR3: TGTGCCAGCAGCATCCTAGCGGGAGTATTGGGTGAGCAGTTCTTC. Translated, it gives CASSILAGVLGEQFF.

The chain has TRBV20-1 and TRBJ2-7; D might be TRBD1 or TRBD2, each matching 5 bases. This CDR3 is 14 amino acids long. CDR1 is DFQATT, CDR2 SNEGSKA, per germline (reference sequence). The V and J ends lost 6 bases and 2 bases respectively, with 17 bases between them. CDR3 in DNA: TGCAGTGCCCCGTCCGGGACGGCCGCCTACGAGCAGTACTTC. As protein: CSAPSGTAAYEQYF.

This clonotype has ten or more counts. This chain connects TRBV4-3 to TRBJ2-7; D tentatively fits TRBD1 or TRBD2 (5 bases each). Germline V gene data show CDR1 as LGHNA and CDR2 as YSLEER. This CDR3 is 16 amino acids long. V was trimmed by 0 bases and J by 0 bases, leaving 12 bases between them. The CDR3 nucleotides read TGCGCCAGCAGCCAAGATGGGACGGGGAGCTCCTACGAGCAGTACTTC. Translated: CASSQDGTGSSYEQYF.

The CDR3, as DNA: TGTGCCAGCAGCCAACAGAGCGAAGAGACCCAGTACTTC. It is translated as CASSQQSEETQYF. This sequence joins TRBV4-2 and TRBJ2-4; the D is unclear. The J call is uncertain, as TRBJ2-5 better fits the DNA end. Germline loops: CDR1 LGHNA, CDR2 YNFKEQ. The CDR3 length is 13 residues.

The V gene is TRBV6-1, the J gene TRBJ2-1; 13 bases are shared with TRBD2. Trimming at V came to 6 bases and at J to 8 bases, leaving 4 bases not matched to a gene. Germline V gene lookup returns CDR1 MNHNS and CDR2 SASEGT. CDR3 length equals 14 residues. The CDR3 loop reads CASRTSGRAHEQFF. The CDR3 DNA sequence: TGTGCCAGCAGAACTAGCGGGAGGGCCCATGAGCAGTTCTTC.

V is TRBV11-3 and J is TRBJ2-7, with TRBD2 matching 8 bases. The length of the CDR3 is 16 residues. Germline assignment: CDR1 SGHNT and CDR2 YENEEA. The V gene end was trimmed by 5 bases and the J gene end by 6 bases; junction bases not matched to a gene: 15. The CDR3 protein is CASSPGGTRFVGEQYF. For the CDR3, the DNA is TGTGCCAGCAGCCCCGGAGGGACTAGGTTCGTTGGCGAGCAGTACTTC.

The rearrangement links TRBV10-2 to TRBJ2-1, with D possibly TRBD1 on 6 matching bases. V dropped 4 bases and J dropped 7 bases, with 14 bases sitting between them. Looked up from germline, CDR1 is WSHSY and CDR2 is SAAADI. This CDR3 region has 14 residues. CDR3 sequence: CASSGWEQGNEQFF. For the CDR3, the DNA is TGCGCCAGCAGTGGATGGGAGCAGGGGAATGAGCAGTTCTTC.